The 25 T cell receptor beta chains presented below share a single source sample, sequenced in a study of cytomegalovirus exposure and HLA in healthy donors. Amplification used 60 Vbeta primers and 13 Jbeta primers. TCRdb's table, derived via immunoSEQ multiplex PCR, lists solely in-frame clones and lacks some. The table shows roughly 100,000 clones, with 69% occurring only once. Specimen: PBMCs. The receptors derive from a man aged 25-45 years in good health and CMV-seronegative.

The genes are TRBV27 and TRBJ2-2; 10 bases agree with TRBD2. The CDR3 extends over 15 amino acids. The V gene end was trimmed by 4 bases and the J gene end by 2 bases; junction bases not matched to a gene: 1. Germline V gene lookup returns CDR1 MNHEY and CDR2 SMNVEV (reference sequence). The CDR3 DNA reads TGTGCCAGCAGTTGGACTAGCGGCAACACCGGGGAGCTGTTTTTT. Protein product: CASSWTSGNTGELFF.

This chain links TRBV29-1 with TRBJ2-1, with D uncertain. This CDR3 has 14 amino acids. Germline CDR1 and CDR2: SQVTM and ANQGSEA. CDR3 loop: CSVRGRSSYNEQFF. In DNA, the CDR3 is TGCAGTGTGCGAGGCCGGAGCTCCTACAATGAGCAGTTCTTC.

This chain connects TRBV5-4 to TRBJ1-1; D not resolved. Germline CDR1 reads SGHNT; CDR2 reads YYREEE (reference sequence). Between the trimmed V and J ends, which lost 4 bases and 5 bases, there was a span of 15 bases. The CDR3 has 14 amino acids. CDR3 protein: CASSVQVPGTEAFF. In DNA, the CDR3 is TGTGCCAGCAGCGTTCAGGTCCCGGGGACTGAAGCTTTCTTT.

The chain links TRBV18 to TRBJ2-1; no definite D call. Germline V gene data show CDR1 as KGHSH and CDR2 as LQKENI. With 0 bases removed from V and 9 bases from J, the gap between germline ends came to 6 bases. This CDR3 spans 12 amino acids. CDR3 sequence reads: CASSPPWAEQFF. CDR3 nucleotide sequence: TGTGCCAGCTCACCACCGTGGGCTGAGCAGTTCTTC.

The genes are TRBV19 and TRBJ2-5; D is ambiguous. From germline, CDR1 is LNHDA and CDR2 SQIVND (reference sequence). V was pared by 7 bases and J by 0 bases, with 9 bases between. This CDR3 spans 13 amino acids. The CDR3 DNA reads as TGTGCCAGTACGTGGGCAAACCAAGAGACCCAGTACTTC. This gives the protein CASTWANQETQYF.

This chain uses TRBV4-1 with TRBJ2-1; D might be TRBD2 (6 bases). This CDR3 has 16 amino acids. The ends were cut back, 3 bases at V and 6 bases at J, with 18 bases in the middle. The V gene's germline CDR1 is MGHRA and CDR2 YSYEKL. CDR3 DNA sequence: TGCGCCAGCAGCCATTCCGGGCTTGGAGGGATCAATGAGCAGTTCTTC. This translates into CASSHSGLGGINEQFF.

The chain carries TRBV11-2 and TRBJ2-1; no clear D gene. The CDR3 totals 15 residues. Trimming took off 1 base at V and 0 bases at J, with 7 bases between the two ends. Germline V gene data show CDR1 as SGHAT and CDR2 as FQNNGV. The CDR3 coding sequence is TGTGCCAGCAGCTTAGTGCTACTCTCCTACAATGAGCAGTTCTTC. This sequence encodes CASSLVLLSYNEQFF.

J is TRBJ1-6 and V is TRBV5-6; a possible D gene is TRBD1 (5 bases). The germline gives CDR1 SGHDT, CDR2 YYEEEE. There are 16 residues in the CDR3. Trimming removed 1 base from V and 0 bases from J, with 8 bases in between. The CDR3 nucleotides read TGTGCCAGCAGCTTGTACAGGAGCTCCTATAATTCACCCCTCCACTTT. It translates to CASSLYRSSYNSPLHF.

The V call is TRBV7-9, the J call TRBJ1-1; the match to TRBD1 covers 7 bases. The CDR3 runs 12 residues. Germline values: CDR1 SEHNR, CDR2 FQNEAQ (reference sequence). The V segment lost 5 bases and the J segment 11 bases; nucleotides outside the gene matches: 8. The CDR3 coding sequence is TGTGCCAGCAGCCGCGACAGGGTACAGGCTTTCTTT. It specifies CASSRDRVQAFF.

V and J are TRBV28 and TRBJ2-7; D might be TRBD2 (6 bases). The CDR3 has 15 amino acids. Germline V lookup: CDR1 MDHEN, CDR2 SYDVKM. V was clipped by 6 bases and J by 0 bases, with 15 bases between them. The CDR3 bases are TGTGCCAGCAGGGATTGGCGCGGGAACTCCTACGAGCAGTACTTC. Translation gives CASRDWRGNSYEQYF. Filled out from reference TRBV28 and TRBJ2-7, the complete variable domain reads DVKVTQSSRYLVKRTGEKVFLECVQDMDHENMFWYRQDPGLGLRLIYFSYDVKMKEKGDIPEGYSVSREKKERFSLILESASTNQTSMYLCASRDWRGNSYEQYFGPGTRLTVT.

The chain employs TRBV19 and TRBJ2-2; 7 bases align to TRBD1. CDR3 length: 16 residues. The V gene end was trimmed by 4 bases and the J gene end by 3 bases; junction bases not matched to a gene: 8. Germline CDR1 is LNHDA and CDR2 is SQIVND (reference sequence). CDR3 protein: CASSKRRTGDTGELFF. The CDR3 DNA reads TGTGCCAGTAGTAAAAGACGAACAGGGGACACCGGGGAGCTGTTTTTT. The variable domain in full, with the rest retrieved from reference TRBV19 and TRBJ2-2, is DGGITQSPKYLFRKEGQNVTLSCEQNLNHDAMYWYRQDPGQGLRLIYYSQIVNDFQKGDIAEGYSVSREKKESFPLTVTSAQKNPTAFYLCASSKRRTGDTGELFFGEGSRLTVL.

The chain links TRBV7-9 to TRBJ2-2, with a weak D call TRBD2 (6 bases). V dropped 4 bases and J dropped 5 bases, with 11 bases sitting between them. This CDR3 comprises 14 residues. Germline loops: CDR1 SEHNR, CDR2 FQNEAQ (reference sequence). The CDR3 nucleotides are TGTGCCAGCAGCTCGGTCGCGGGAACCGGGGAGCTGTTTTTT. Translation gives CASSSVAGTGELFF. The full variable domain, with the rest looked up from reference TRBV7-9 and TRBJ2-2, is DTGVSQNPRHKITKRGQNVTFRCDPISEHNRLYWYRQTLGQGPEFLTYFQNEAQLEKSRLLSDRFSAERPKGSFSTLEIQRTEQGDSAMYLCASSSVAGTGELFFGEGSRLTVL.

The chain employs TRBV7-2 and TRBJ2-7; possible D gene TRBD2, 6 bases. Trimming cost V 3 bases and J 11 bases, with 14 bases left between them. Germline V gives CDR1 SGHTA, CDR2 FQGNSA. This CDR3 spans 12 amino acids. CDR3 coding DNA: TGTGCCAGCAGCTTCCCGGGGGTATTGAAGTACTTC. As protein: CASSFPGVLKYF. Complete variable domain (other parts from reference TRBV7-2 and TRBJ2-7): GAGVSQSPSNKVTEKGKDVELRCDPISGHTALYWYRQSLGQGLEFLIYFQGNSAPDKSGLPSDRFSAERTGGSVSTLTIQRTQQEDSAVYLCASSFPGVLKYFGPGTRLTVT.

The V gene is TRBV7-9, the J gene TRBJ1-1; unclear D gene. The CDR3 is made up of 13 amino acids. The germline CDR1 and CDR2 sequences are SEHNR and FQNEAQ (reference sequence). The V end lost 5 bases, the J end lost 3 bases, and 10 bases lay between the germline ends. Written as DNA, the CDR3 is TGTGCCAGCAGCCCCTCCAGTCACACTGAAGCTTTCTTT. This translates into CASSPSSHTEAFF. Drawing the rest from reference TRBV7-9 and TRBJ1-1, the complete variable domain is DTGVSQNPRHKITKRGQNVTFRCDPISEHNRLYWYRQTLGQGPEFLTYFQNEAQLEKSRLLSDRFSAERPKGSFSTLEIQRTEQGDSAMYLCASSPSSHTEAFFGQGTRLTVV.

This sequence joins TRBV27 and TRBJ2-2, with TRBD1 matching 9 bases. This CDR3 region has 16 residues. V lost 4 bases, J lost 7 bases, and 10 bases stayed unmatched. The germline V gene encodes CDR1 MNHEY and CDR2 SMNVEV (reference sequence). In nucleotides, the CDR3 is TGTGCCAGCAGTTCCCCCACAGGGGGCTCTGGCGGGGAGCTGTTTTTT. As protein: CASSSPTGGSGGELFF.

The V gene is TRBV19, the J gene TRBJ2-7; TRBD2 matches at 15 bases. V lost 5 bases, J lost 2 bases, and 4 bases stayed unmatched. Germline V gene lookup returns CDR1 LNHDA and CDR2 SQIVND (reference sequence). This CDR3 has 16 amino acids. The CDR3 coding sequence is TGTGCCAGTAGTTATGGACTAGCGGGAGGGACCTACGAGCAGTACTTC. This sequence encodes CASSYGLAGGTYEQYF. The full variable domain, its missing parts supplied by reference TRBV19 and TRBJ2-7, is DGGITQSPKYLFRKEGQNVTLSCEQNLNHDAMYWYRQDPGQGLRLIYYSQIVNDFQKGDIAEGYSVSREKKESFPLTVTSAQKNPTAFYLCASSYGLAGGTYEQYFGPGTRLTVT.

The genes are TRBV11-2 and TRBJ2-1; TRBD2 matches at 15 bases. This CDR3 comprises 18 residues. V lost 5 bases to trimming and J lost 5 bases; unmatched junction nucleotides: 10. CDR1 is SGHAT, CDR2 FQNNGV, per germline. This chain's CDR3 is CASSPAGTSGRSDNEQFF. CDR3 bases: TGTGCCAGCAGCCCCGCCGGGACTAGCGGGAGGTCGGACAATGAGCAGTTCTTC.

The rearrangement uses TRBV4-1 and TRBJ1-5, with D tentatively TRBD1 (5 bases). The ends were cut back, 1 base at V and 7 bases at J, with 14 bases in the middle. Germline loops: CDR1 MGHRA, CDR2 YSYEKL. CDR3 length: 15 amino acids. The CDR3 protein is CASSQVQDNVQPQHF. The CDR3 region has the DNA TGCGCCAGCAGCCAAGTACAGGATAACGTCCAGCCCCAGCATTTT.

The chain is built from TRBV7-9 and TRBJ2-1; 11 bases map to TRBD2. Germline CDR1 reads SEHNR; CDR2 reads FQNEAQ (reference sequence). The CDR3 has 16 amino acids. The ends lost 2 bases at V and 8 bases at J; junction bases unmatched: 8. DNA of the CDR3: TGTGCCAGCAGCTTATACGGTAGCGGGAGGGCCGATGAGCAGTTCTTC. Residues: CASSLYGSGRADEQFF.

The V gene is TRBV6-1, the J gene TRBJ2-5, with a tentative D call TRBD2 (5 bases). The J call could be wrong; TRBJ2-7 is a better fit for the DNA end. There are 16 residues in the CDR3. Per germline, CDR1 MNHNS and CDR2 SASEGT. This chain's CDR3 is CASSAGSTGSSYEQYF. CDR3 sequence (DNA): TGTGCCAGCAGTGCAGGTTCGACGGGAAGCTCCTACGAGCAGTACTTC.

This sequence joins TRBV5-6 and TRBJ2-2, with 15 bases aligning to TRBD2. In germline, CDR1 is SGHDT, CDR2 YYEEEE. V shed 4 bases, J shed 2 bases, and the junction held 3 bases outside the gene matches. The CDR3 is 17 residues long. The CDR3 region is CASSQGLAGGNTGELFF. CDR3 bases: TGTGCCAGCAGCCAGGGACTAGCGGGAGGAAACACCGGGGAGCTGTTTTTT.

Regarding this clone: One junction end does not reproduce the germline sequence, and a read error may be involved. The chain couples TRBV7-7 to TRBJ2-5, with 11 bases that match TRBD2. This CDR3 region has 14 residues. Looked up from germline, CDR1 is SSHAT and CDR2 is FNYEAQ (reference sequence). CDR3: CASSLAGGGETQYF. The DNA for the CDR3 is TGTGCTAGCAGCTTAGCGGGGGGGGGAGAGACCCAGTACTTC.

This chain connects TRBV4-3 to TRBJ1-2, with 7 bases lining up with TRBD1. With V trimmed by 4 bases and J by 5 bases, 10 bases remained unmatched. Germline CDR1 reads LGHNA; CDR2 reads YSLEER. The CDR3 is 15 amino acids. CDR3 nucleotides: TGCGCCAGCAGCCCAGAGAGGGGGCAGAGATATGGCTACACCTTC. This sequence encodes CASSPERGQRYGYTF.

This clone was seen just once. V and J are TRBV4-2 and TRBJ2-7, with 8 bases lining up with TRBD1. The trim removed 1 base at V and 6 bases at J, leaving 8 bases unmatched. This CDR3 is 15 amino acids long. Germline V lookup: CDR1 LGHNA, CDR2 YNFKEQ. CDR3 sequence (DNA): TGTGCCAGCAGCCAAGTGGGCCAGGGGGCAACCGAGCAGTACTTC. Residues: CASSQVGQGATEQYF.

This chain connects TRBV18 to TRBJ2-1; 7 bases line up with TRBD2. Germline CDR1 reads KGHSH; CDR2 reads LQKENI. Trimming cost V 2 bases and J 7 bases; bases outside gene matches: 11. The CDR3 length is 16 residues. CDR3 nucleotides: TGTGCCAGCTCACCAATTGCGGGAGTGAGCGGGAATGAGCAGTTCTTC. Protein product: CASSPIAGVSGNEQFF.